This TCR beta chain was identified in a study of cytomegalovirus exposure and HLA in healthy donors. Study as a whole: A later analysis reported the roughly 120 validation repertoires used the same platform as the 666 first-cohort repertoires.

Donors came from a validation cohort of approximately 110 subjects, distinct from the first 666-subject cohort. CDR3 length: 15 residues. The V gene's germline CDR1 is ENHRY and CDR2 SYGVKD. V trimming: 3 bases; J trimming: 1 base; junction bases outside the gene matches: 1. As for this clone: Antigen: not known.

The table came from immunoSEQ multiplex PCR; TCRdb's copy has only in-frame clones and leaves some out. The sample includes fewer than 85,000 clones, approximately 90% of them seen just once. Overall study results and limits: A few chains linked to CMV were shown in vitro to be specific for CMV antigens. The listing of roughly 160 TCR beta chains classed them as cytomegalovirus-associated.

This TCR came from a young woman in good health and CMV-seropositive. The rearrangement links TRBV10-3 to TRBJ2-2, with TRBD1 matching over 8 bases. Input material: PBMCs. The CDR3 loop is CAISDGTGNTGELFF. As DNA, the CDR3 is TGTGCCATCAGTGACGGGACAGGGAACACCGGGGAGCTGTTTTTT.